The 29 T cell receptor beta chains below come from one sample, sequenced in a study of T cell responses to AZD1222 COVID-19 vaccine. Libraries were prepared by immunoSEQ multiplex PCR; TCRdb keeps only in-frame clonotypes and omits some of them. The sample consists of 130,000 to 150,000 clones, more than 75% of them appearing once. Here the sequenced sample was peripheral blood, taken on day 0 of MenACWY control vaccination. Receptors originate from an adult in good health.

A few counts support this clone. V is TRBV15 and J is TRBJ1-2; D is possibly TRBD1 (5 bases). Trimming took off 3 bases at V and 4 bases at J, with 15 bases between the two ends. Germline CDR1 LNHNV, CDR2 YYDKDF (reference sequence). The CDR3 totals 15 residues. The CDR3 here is CATSSRKGSGYGYTF. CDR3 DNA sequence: TGTGCCACCAGCAGTAGGAAGGGGAGCGGCTATGGCTACACCTTC.

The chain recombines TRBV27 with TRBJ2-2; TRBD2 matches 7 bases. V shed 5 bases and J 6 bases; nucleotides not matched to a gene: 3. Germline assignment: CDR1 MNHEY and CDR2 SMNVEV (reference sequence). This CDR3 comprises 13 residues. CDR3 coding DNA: TGTGCCAGCAGTCCGCGGGGGTCCGGGGAGCTGTTTTTT. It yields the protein CASSPRGSGELFF.

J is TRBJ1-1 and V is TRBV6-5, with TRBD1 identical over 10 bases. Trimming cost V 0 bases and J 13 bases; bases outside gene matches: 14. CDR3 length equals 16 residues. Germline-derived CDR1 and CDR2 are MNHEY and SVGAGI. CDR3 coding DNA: TGTGCCAGCAGTTACTCGGGTATCGTGTCCGGGACAGGGGTTTTCTTT. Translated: CASSYSGIVSGTGVFF.

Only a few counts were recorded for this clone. The CDR3 DNA follows: TGTGCCAGCAGCCCCATCTACAGTTCAGCGAACACCGGGGAGCTGTTTTTT. It codes for CASSPIYSSANTGELFF. The chain recombines TRBV4-2 with TRBJ2-2, with unresolved D. Germline-derived CDR1 and CDR2 are LGHNA and YNFKEQ. Trimming shortened V by 4 bases and J by 0 bases, and 15 bases separated the two germline ends. This CDR3 has 17 residues.

As DNA, the CDR3 is TGTGCCAGCAGTTCAGGGGTAGGGGGCTACACCTTC. It is translated as CASSSGVGGYTF. The rearrangement uses TRBV7-2 and TRBJ1-2; D possibly corresponds to TRBD1 (6 bases). Germline V CDR1 and CDR2: SGHTA, FQGNSA. V lost 6 bases, J lost 8 bases, and 13 bases lay in between. This CDR3 region has 12 residues.

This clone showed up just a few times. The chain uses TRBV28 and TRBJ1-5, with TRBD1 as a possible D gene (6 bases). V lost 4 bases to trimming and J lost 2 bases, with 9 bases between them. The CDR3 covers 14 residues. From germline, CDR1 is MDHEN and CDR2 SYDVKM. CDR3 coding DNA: TGTGCCAGCAGTTCCGGACAGCGCAATCAGCCCCAGCATTTT. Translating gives CASSSGQRNQPQHF.

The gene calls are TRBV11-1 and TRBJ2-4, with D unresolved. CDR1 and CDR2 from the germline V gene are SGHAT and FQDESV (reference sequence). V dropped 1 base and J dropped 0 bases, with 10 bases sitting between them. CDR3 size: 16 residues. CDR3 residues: CASSLGTLLAKNIQYF. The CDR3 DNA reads TGTGCCAGCAGCTTAGGAACGCTACTAGCCAAAAACATTCAGTACTTC.

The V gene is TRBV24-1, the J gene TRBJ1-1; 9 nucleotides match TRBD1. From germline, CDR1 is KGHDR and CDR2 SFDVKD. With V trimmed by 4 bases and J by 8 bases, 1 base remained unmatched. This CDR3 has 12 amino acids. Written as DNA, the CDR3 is TGTGCCACCAGTGAGGGGACAGGGGAAGCTTTCTTT. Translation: CATSEGTGEAFF.

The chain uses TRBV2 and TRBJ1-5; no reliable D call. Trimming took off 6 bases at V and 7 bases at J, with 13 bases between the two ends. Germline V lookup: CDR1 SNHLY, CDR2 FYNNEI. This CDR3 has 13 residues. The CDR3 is CASRGAWVQPQHF. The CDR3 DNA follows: TGTGCCAGCAGAGGAGCCTGGGTCCAGCCCCAGCATTTT.

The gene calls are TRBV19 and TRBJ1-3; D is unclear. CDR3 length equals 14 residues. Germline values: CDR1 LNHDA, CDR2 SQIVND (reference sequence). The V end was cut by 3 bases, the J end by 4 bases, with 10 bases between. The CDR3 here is CASSMVSGGNTIYF. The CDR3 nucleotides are TGTGCCAGTAGTATGGTCAGTGGCGGAAACACCATATATTTT.

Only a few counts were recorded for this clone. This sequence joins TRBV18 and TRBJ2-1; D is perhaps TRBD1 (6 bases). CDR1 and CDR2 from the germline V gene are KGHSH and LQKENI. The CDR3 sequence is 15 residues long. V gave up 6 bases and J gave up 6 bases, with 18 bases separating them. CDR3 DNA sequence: TGTGCCAGCTCCCAGATCCAGGGGCAGATCAATGAGCAGTTCTTC. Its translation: CASSQIQGQINEQFF.

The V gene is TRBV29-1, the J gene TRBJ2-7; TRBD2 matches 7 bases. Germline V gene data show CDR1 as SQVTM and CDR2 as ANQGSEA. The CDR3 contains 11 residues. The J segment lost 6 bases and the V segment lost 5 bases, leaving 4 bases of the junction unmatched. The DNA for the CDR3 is TGCAGCGTTCGAGGGGAGGGCGAGCAGTACTTC. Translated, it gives CSVRGEGEQYF.

CDR3 coding DNA: TGTGCCATCAGTGTCTCAGCTCTTAACTATGGCTACACCTTC. Translation gives CAISVSALNYGYTF. V and J are TRBV10-3 and TRBJ1-2; D unclear. Germline loops: CDR1 ENHRY, CDR2 SYGVKD. This CDR3 is 14 amino acids long. V shed 4 bases and J shed 1 base, with 10 bases lying between them.

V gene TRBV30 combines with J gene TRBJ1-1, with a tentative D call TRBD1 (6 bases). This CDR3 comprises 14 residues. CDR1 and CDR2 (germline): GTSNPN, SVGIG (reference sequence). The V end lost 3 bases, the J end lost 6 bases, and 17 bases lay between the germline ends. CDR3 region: CAWRLQGSGSEAFF. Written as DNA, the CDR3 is TGTGCCTGGAGACTACAGGGCAGTGGGTCTGAAGCTTTCTTT.

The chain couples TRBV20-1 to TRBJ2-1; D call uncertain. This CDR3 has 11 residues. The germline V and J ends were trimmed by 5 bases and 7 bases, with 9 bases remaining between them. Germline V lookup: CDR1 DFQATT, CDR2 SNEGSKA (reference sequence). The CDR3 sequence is CSAQNGNEQFF. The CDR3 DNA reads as TGCAGTGCTCAGAACGGGAATGAGCAGTTCTTC.

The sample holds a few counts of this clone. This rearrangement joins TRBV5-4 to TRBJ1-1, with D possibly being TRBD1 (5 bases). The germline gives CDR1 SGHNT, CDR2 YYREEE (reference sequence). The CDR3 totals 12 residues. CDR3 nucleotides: TGTGTAACTACGTGGGGCGGCACTGAAGCTTTCTTT. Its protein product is CVTTWGGTEAFF.

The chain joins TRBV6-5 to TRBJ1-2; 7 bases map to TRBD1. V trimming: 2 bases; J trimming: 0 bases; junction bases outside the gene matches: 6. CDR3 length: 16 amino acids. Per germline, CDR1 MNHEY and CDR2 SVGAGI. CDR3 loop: CASSYGGTATNYGYTF. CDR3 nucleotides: TGTGCCAGCAGTTACGGTGGGACAGCAACTAACTATGGCTACACCTTC.

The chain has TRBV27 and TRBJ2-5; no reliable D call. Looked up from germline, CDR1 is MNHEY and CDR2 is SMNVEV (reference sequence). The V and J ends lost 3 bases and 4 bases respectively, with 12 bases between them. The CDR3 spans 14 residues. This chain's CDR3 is CASSFVGPGETQYF. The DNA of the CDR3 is TGTGCCAGCAGTTTTGTAGGGCCGGGAGAGACCCAGTACTTC.

The CDR3: CASSHGPSGGRYEQYV. Here the CDR3 DNA reads TGTGCCAGCAGCCATGGCCCGAGCGGGGGGAGGTACGAGCAGTACGTC. The genes are TRBV21-1 and TRBJ2-7; no check of the table's D call, TRBD2, against the DNA was made. TRBV21-1 is shown as a pseudogene. The CDR3 is made up of 16 amino acids.

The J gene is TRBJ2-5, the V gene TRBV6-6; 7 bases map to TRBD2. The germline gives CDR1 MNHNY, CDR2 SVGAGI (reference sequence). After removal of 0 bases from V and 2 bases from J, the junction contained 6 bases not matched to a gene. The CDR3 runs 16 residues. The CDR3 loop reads CASSYSTRAGQETQYF. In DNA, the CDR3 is TGTGCCAGCAGTTACTCGACCCGAGCGGGGCAAGAGACCCAGTACTTC.

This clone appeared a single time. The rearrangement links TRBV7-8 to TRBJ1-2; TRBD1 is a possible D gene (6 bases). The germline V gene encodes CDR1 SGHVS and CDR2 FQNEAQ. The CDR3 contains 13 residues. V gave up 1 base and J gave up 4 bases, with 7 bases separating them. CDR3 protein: CASSLDRAYGYTF. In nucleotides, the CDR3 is TGTGCCAGCAGCTTAGACAGGGCCTATGGCTACACCTTC.

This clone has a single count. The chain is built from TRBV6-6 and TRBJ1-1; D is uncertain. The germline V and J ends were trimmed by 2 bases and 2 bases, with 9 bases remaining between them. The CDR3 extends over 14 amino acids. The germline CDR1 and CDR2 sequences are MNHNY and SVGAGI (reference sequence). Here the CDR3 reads CASSYRTFNTEAFF. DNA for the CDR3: TGTGCCAGCAGTTACCGGACCTTCAACACTGAAGCTTTCTTT.

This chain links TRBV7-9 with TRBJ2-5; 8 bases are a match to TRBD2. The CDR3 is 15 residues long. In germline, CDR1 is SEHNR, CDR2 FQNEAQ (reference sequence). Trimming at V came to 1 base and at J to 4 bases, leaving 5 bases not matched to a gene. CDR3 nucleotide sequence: TGTGCCAGCAGCTTAGGCGGGGGGCGAGGAGAGACCCAGTACTTC. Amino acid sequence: CASSLGGGRGETQYF.

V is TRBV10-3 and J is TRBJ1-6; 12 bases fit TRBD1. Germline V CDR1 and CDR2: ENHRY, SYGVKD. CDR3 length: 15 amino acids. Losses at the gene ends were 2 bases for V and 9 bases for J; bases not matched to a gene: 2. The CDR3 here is CAISEGTGGISPLHF. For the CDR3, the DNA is TGTGCCATCAGTGAGGGGACAGGGGGCATTTCACCCCTCCACTTT.

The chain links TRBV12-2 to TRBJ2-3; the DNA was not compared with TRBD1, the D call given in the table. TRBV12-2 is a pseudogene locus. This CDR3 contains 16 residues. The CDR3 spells CASRLKGGQFADTQYF. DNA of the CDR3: TGTGCAAGTCGCTTAAAAGGGGGACAGTTCGCAGATACGCAGTATTTT.

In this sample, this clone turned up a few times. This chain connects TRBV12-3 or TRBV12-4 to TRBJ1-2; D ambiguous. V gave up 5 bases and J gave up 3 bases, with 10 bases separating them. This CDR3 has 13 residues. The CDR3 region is CASSPRWDYGYTF. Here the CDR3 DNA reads TGTGCCAGCAGTCCGAGATGGGACTATGGCTACACCTTC.

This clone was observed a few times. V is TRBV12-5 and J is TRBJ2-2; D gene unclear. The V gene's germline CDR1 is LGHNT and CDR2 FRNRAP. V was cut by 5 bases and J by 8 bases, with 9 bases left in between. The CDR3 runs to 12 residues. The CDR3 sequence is CASGHPRGELFF. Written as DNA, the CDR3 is TGTGCTAGTGGTCACCCACGAGGGGAGCTGTTTTTT.

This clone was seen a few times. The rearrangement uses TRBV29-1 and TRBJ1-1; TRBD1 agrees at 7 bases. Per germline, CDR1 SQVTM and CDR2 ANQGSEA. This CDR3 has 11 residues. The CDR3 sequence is CSYQGGDKAFF. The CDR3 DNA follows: TGCAGTTATCAGGGGGGGGACAAAGCTTTCTTT. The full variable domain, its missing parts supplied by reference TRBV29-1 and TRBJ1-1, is SAVISQKPSRDICQRGTSLTIQCQVDSQVTMMFWYRQQPGQSLTLIATANQGSEATYESGFVIDKFPISRPNLTFSTLTVSNMSPEDSSIYLCSYQGGDKAFFGQGTRLTVV.

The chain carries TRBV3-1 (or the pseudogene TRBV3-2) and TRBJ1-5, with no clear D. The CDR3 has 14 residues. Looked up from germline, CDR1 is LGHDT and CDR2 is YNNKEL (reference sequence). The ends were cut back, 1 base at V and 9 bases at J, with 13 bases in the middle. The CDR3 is CASSQAGSRAPQHF. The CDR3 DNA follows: TGTGCCAGCAGCCAAGCAGGCAGCCGCGCGCCCCAGCATTTT.